This T cell receptor beta chain stems from a study of T-cell reconstitution after alpha-beta-depleted transplantation in children. In germline, CDR1 is SGHRS, CDR2 YFSETQ. The CDR3 is made up of 14 amino acids. This clonotype was recorded many times. The junction departs from the called germline gene at one end, perhaps through a read error. For TCRbeta, the library was prepared with unique molecular identifiers. In TCRdb, the PCR reads were re-called with MiXCR into one record per CDR3 protein. The sample has about 400,000 distinct CDR3 sequences, roughly 20% seen once. The rearrangement uses TRBV5-1 and TRBJ2-1; 7 bases match TRBD1. The source material was PBMCs from the stem cell graft donor, sampled from the stem cell graft. The TCR comes from a human donor who donated a stem cell graft to a child with acute myeloid leukemia. The CDR3 coding sequence is TGTGCCAGCAGCTTGGGGCCAGGGGGCAATGAGCAGTTCTTC. This translates into CASSLGPGGNEQFF.